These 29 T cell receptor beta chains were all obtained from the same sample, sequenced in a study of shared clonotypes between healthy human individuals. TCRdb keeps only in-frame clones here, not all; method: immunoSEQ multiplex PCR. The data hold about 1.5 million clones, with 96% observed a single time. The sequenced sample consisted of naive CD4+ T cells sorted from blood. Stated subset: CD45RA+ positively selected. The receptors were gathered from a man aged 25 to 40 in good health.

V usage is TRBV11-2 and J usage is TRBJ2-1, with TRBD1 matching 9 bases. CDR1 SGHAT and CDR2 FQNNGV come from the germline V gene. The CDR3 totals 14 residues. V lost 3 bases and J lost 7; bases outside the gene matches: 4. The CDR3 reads CASSFRDRVNEQFF. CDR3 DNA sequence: TGTGCCAGCAGCTTTCGGGACAGGGTGAATGAGCAGTTCTTC.

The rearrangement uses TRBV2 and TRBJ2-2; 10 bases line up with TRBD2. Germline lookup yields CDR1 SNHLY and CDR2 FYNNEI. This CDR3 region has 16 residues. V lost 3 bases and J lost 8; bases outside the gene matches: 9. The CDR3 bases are TGTGCCAGCAGTGACCCGGGACTAGCGATCCTTGGGGAGCTGTTTTTT. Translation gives CASSDPGLAILGELFF.

The CDR3 DNA sequence: TGCGCCAGCAGCTTGGGGGCCGTTGGCGAAAAACTGTTTTTT. Translating gives CASSLGAVGEKLFF. The chain recombines TRBV5-1 with TRBJ1-4; D is unresolved. Trimming removed 0 bases from V and 8 bases from J, with 11 bases in between. The CDR3 loop spans 14 amino acids. Germline CDR1 reads SGHRS; CDR2 reads YFSETQ.

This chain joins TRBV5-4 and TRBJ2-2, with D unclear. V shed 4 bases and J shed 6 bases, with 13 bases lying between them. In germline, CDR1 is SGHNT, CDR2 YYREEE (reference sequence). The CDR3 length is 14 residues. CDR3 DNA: TGTGCCAGCAGCGCTGGCTACGTGGCCGGGGAGCTGTTTTTT. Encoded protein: CASSAGYVAGELFF.

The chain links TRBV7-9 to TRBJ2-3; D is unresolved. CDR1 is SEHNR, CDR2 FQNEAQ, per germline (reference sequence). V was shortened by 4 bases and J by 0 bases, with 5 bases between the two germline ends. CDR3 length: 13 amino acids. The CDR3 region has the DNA TGTGCCAGCAGCTCATATAGCACAGATACGCAGTATTTT. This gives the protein CASSSYSTDTQYF.

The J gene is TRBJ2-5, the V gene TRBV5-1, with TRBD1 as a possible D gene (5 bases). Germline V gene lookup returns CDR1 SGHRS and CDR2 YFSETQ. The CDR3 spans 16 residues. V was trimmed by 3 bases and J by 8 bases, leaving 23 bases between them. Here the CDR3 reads CASSWAGRDHKRTQYF. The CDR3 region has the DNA TGCGCCAGCAGCTGGGCCGGCAGGGATCATAAGAGAACCCAGTACTTC.

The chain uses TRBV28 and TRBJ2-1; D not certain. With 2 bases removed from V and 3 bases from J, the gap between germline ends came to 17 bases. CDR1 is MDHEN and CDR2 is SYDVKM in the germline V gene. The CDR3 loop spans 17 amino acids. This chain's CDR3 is CASSLKGSIWHYNEQFF. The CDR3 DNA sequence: TGTGCCAGCAGTTTAAAGGGTTCTATCTGGCACTACAATGAGCAGTTCTTC.

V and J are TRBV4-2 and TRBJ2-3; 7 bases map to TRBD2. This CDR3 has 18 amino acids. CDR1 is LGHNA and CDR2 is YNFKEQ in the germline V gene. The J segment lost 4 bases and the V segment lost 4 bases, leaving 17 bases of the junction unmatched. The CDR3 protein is CASSPPGGSSFGADTQYF. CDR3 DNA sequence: TGTGCCAGCAGCCCCCCGGGCGGGAGCTCCTTTGGGGCAGATACGCAGTATTTT.

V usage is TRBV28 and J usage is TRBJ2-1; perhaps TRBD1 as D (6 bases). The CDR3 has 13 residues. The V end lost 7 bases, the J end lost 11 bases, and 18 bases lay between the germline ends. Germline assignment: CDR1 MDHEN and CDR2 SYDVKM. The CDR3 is CASIQQGKGKQFF. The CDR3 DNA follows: TGTGCCAGCATCCAGCAGGGGAAGGGGAAGCAGTTCTTC.

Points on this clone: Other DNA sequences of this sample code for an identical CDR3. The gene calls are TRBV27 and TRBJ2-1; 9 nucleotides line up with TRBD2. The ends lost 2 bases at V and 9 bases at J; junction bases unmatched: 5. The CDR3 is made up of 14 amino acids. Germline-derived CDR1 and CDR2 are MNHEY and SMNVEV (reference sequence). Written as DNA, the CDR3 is TGTGCCAGCAGTTTAGCGGGAGGGCCGCGTGAGCAGTTCTTC. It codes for CASSLAGGPREQFF.

The CDR3 reads CASSLLLGSEQFF. For the CDR3, the DNA is TGCGCCAGCAGCTTGTTGTTAGGCTCTGAGCAGTTCTTC. The chain has TRBV5-1 and TRBJ2-1; D gene ambiguous. Germline CDR1 is SGHRS and CDR2 is YFSETQ. The V and J ends lost 1 base and 9 bases respectively, with 11 bases between them. CDR3 length equals 13 residues.

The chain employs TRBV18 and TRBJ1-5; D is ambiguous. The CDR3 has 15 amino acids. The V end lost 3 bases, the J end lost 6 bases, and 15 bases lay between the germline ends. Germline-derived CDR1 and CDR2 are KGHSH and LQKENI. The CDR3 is CASSPKSKGGQPQHF. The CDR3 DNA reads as TGTGCCAGCTCACCGAAGTCAAAGGGTGGTCAGCCCCAGCATTTT.

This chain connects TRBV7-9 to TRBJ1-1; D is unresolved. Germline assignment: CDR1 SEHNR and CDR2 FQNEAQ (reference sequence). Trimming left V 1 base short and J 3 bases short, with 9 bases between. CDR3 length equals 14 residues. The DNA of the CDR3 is TGTGCCAGCAGCTTAGGTCGCGGCTACACTGAAGCTTTCTTT. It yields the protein CASSLGRGYTEAFF.

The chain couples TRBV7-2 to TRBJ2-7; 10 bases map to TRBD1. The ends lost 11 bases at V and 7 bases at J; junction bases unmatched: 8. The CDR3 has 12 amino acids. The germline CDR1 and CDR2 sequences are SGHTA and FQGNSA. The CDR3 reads CAVGDRGGEQYF. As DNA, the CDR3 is TGTGCCGTGGGGGACAGGGGAGGGGAGCAGTACTTC. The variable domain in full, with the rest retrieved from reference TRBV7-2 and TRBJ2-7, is GAGVSQSPSNKVTEKGKDVELRCDPISGHTALYWYRQSLGQGLEFLIYFQGNSAPDKSGLPSDRFSAERTGGSVSTLTIQRTQQEDSAVYLCAVGDRGGEQYFGPGTRLTVT.

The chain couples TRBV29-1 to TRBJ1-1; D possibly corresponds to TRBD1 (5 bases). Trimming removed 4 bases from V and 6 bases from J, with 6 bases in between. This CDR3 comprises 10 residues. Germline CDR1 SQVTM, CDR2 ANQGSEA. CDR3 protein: CSVGRAEAFF. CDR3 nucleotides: TGCAGCGTTGGCAGGGCTGAAGCTTTCTTT.

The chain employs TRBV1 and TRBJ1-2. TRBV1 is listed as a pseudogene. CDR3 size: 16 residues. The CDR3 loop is CTSRVYRVRKTYGYTF. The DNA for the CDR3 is TGCACCAGCAGGGTATACCGTGTGCGAAAGACCTATGGCTACACCTTC.

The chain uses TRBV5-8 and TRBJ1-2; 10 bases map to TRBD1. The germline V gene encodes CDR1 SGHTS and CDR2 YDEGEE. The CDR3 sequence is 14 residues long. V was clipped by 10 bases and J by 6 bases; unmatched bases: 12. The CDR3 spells CAETGDRGRDGYTF. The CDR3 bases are TGTGCCGAGACCGGAGACAGGGGGCGAGATGGCTACACCTTC.

The CDR3 here is CASSILGTAVNGAFF. The CDR3, as DNA: TGTGCCAGCAGCATACTCGGGACAGCCGTGAATGGCGCTTTCTTT. The J gene is TRBJ1-1, the V gene TRBV7-9; 7 positions agree with TRBD1. Germline-derived CDR1 and CDR2 are SEHNR and FQNEAQ (reference sequence). The CDR3 has 15 amino acids. With 5 bases clipped from V and 11 bases from J, the junction kept 17 bases outside the gene matches.

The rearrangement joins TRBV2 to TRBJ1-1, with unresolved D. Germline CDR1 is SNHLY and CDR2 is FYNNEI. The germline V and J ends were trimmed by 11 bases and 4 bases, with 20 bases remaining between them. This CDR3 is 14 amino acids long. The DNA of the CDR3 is TGTGCCGCTAATCGGGAGGCGGGCAGCACTGAAGCTTTCTTT. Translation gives CAANREAGSTEAFF. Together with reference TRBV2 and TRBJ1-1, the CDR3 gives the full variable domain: EPEVTQTPSHQVTQMGQEVILRCVPISNHLYFYWYRQILGQKVEFLVSFYNNEISEKSEIFDDQFSVERPDGSNFTLKIRSTKLEDSAMYFCAANREAGSTEAFFGQGTRLTVV.

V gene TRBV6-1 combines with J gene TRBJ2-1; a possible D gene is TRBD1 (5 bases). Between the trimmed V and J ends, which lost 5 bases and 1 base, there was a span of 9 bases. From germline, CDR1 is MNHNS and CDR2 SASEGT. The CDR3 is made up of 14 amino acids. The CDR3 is CASSMAGSYNEQFF. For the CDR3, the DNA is TGTGCCAGCAGTATGGCAGGGTCCTACAATGAGCAGTTCTTC.

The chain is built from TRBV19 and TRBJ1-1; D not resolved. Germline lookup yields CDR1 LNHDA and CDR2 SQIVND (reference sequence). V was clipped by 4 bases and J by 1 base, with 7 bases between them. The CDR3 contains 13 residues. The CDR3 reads CASSSMGNTEAFF. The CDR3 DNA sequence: TGTGCCAGTAGTAGTATGGGGAACACTGAAGCTTTCTTT.

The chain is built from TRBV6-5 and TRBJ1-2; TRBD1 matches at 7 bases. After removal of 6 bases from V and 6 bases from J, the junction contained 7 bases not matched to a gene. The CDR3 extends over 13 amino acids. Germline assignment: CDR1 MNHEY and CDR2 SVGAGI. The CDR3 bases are TGTGCCAGCAGCCTTCGACAGGGTCATGGCTACACCTTC. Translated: CASSLRQGHGYTF.

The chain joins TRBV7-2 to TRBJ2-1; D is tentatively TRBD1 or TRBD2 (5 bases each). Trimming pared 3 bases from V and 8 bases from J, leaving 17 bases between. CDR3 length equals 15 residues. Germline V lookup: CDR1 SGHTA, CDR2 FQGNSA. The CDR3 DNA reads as TGTGCCAGCAGCTTGGGACCACCCGGTCCCCATGAGCAGTTCTTC. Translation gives CASSLGPPGPHEQFF.

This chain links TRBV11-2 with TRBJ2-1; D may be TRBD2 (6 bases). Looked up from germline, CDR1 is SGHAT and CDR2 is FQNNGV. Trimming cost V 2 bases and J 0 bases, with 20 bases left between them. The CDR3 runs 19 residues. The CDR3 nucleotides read TGTGCCAGCAGCTTATTAGCTAGCGCCGCGGTGGACTCCTACAATGAGCAGTTCTTC. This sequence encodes CASSLLASAAVDSYNEQFF. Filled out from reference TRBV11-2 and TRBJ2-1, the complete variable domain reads EAGVAQSPRYKIIEKRQSVAFWCNPISGHATLYWYQQILGQGPKLLIQFQNNGVVDDSQLPKDRFSAERLKGVDSTLKIQPAKLEDSAVYLCASSLLASAAVDSYNEQFFGPGTRLTVL.

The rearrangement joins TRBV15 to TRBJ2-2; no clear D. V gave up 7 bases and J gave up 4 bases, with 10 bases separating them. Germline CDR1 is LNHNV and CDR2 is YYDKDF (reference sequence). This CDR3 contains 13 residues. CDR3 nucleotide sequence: TGTGCCACCAACCCTATTGGCACCGGGGAGCTGTTTTTT. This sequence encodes CATNPIGTGELFF.

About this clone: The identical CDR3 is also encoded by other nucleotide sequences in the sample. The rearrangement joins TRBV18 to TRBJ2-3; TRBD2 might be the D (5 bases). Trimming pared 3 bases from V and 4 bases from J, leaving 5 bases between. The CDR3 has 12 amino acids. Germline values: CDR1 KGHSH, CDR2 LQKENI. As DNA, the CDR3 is TGTGCCAGCTCACCGAGGGCAGATACGCAGTATTTT. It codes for CASSPRADTQYF.

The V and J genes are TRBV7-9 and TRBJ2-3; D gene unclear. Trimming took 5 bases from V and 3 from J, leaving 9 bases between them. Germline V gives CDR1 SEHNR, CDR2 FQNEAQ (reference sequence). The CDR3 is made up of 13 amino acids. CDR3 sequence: CASSHDPTDTQYF. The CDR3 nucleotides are TGTGCCAGCAGCCACGACCCAACAGATACGCAGTATTTT.

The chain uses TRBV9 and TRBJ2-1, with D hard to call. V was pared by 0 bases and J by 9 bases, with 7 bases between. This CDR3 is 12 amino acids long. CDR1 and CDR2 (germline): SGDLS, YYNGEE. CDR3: CASSVGRAEQFF. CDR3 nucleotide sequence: TGTGCCAGCAGCGTAGGACGCGCTGAGCAGTTCTTC.

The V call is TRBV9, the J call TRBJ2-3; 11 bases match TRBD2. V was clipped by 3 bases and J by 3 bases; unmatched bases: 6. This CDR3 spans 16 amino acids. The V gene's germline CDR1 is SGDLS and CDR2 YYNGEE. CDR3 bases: TGTGCCAGCAGCGGGGCCCGGACTAGCGGGACAGATACGCAGTATTTT. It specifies CASSGARTSGTDTQYF.